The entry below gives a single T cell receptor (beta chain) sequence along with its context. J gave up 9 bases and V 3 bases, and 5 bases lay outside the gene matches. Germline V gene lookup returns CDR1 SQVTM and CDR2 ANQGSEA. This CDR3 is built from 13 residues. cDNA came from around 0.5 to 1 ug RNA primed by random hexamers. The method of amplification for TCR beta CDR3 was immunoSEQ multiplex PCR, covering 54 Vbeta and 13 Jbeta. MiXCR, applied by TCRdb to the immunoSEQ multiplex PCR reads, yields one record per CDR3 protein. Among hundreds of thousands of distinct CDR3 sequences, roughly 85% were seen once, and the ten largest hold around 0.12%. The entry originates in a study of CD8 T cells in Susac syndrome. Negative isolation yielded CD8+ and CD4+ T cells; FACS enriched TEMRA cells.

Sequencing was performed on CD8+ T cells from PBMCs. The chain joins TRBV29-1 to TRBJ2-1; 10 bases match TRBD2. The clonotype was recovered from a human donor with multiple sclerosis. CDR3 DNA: TGCAGCGTTGACGACGGACTAGCGGCTGAGCAGTTCTTC. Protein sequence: CSVDDGLAAEQFF.